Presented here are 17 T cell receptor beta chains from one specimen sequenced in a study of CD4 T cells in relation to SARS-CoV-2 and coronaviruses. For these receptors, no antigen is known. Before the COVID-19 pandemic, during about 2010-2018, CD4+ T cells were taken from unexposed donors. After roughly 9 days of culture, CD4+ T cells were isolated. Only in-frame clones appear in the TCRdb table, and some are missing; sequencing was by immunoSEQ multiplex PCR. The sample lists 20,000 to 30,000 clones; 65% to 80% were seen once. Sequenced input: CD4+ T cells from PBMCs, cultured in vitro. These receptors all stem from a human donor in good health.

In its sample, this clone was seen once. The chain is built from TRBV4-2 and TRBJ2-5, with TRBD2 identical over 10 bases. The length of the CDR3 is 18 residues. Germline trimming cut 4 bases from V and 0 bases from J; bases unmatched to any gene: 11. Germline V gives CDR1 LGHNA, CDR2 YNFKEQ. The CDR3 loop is CASSRGFSSGGYQETQYF. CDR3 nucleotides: TGTGCCAGCAGCCGAGGTTTCTCTAGCGGGGGTTACCAAGAGACCCAGTACTTC.

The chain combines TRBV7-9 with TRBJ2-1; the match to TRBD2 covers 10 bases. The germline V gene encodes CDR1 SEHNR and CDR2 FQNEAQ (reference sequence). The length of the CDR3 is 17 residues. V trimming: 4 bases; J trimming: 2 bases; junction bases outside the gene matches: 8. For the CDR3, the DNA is TGTGCCAGCAGCTCCACAACTAGCGGGATAACCTACAATGAGCAGTTCTTC. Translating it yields CASSSTTSGITYNEQFF.

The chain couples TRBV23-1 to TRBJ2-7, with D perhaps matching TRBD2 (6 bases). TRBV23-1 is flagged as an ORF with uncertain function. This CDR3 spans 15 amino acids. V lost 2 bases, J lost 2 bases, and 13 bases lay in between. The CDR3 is CASSQRAGSAYEQYF. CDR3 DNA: TGCGCCAGCAGTCAACGGGCGGGGTCCGCCTACGAGCAGTACTTC.

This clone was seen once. The CDR3 here is CASSRQPGQGYGYTF. The CDR3 DNA is TGTGCCAGCAGCCGTCAACCGGGACAGGGGTATGGCTACACCTTC. V and J are TRBV11-2 and TRBJ1-2; TRBD1 agrees at 10 bases. With 5 bases clipped from V and 5 bases from J, the junction kept 8 bases outside the gene matches. This CDR3 is built from 15 residues. The V gene's germline CDR1 is SGHAT and CDR2 FQNNGV.

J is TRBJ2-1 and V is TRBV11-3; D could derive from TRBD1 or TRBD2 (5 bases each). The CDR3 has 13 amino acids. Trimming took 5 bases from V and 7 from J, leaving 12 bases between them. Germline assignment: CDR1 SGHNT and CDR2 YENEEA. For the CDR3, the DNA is TGTGCCAGCAGCCGGGACGTTCGTAATGAGCAGTTCTTC. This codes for CASSRDVRNEQFF.

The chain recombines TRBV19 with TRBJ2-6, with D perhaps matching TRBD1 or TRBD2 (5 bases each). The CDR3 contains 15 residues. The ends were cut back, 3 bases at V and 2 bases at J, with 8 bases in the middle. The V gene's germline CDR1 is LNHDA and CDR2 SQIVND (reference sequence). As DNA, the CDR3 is TGTGCCAGTAGTATCTGGGGGACTGGGGCCAACGTCCTGACTTTC. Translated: CASSIWGTGANVLTF.

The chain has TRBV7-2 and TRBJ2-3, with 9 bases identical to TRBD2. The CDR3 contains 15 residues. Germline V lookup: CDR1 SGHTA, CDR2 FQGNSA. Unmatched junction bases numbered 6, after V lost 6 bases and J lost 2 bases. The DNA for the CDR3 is TGTGCCAGCAGGGCGACTAGCGGATACACAGATACGCAGTATTTT. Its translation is CASRATSGYTDTQYF. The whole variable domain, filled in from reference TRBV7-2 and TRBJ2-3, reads GAGVSQSPSNKVTEKGKDVELRCDPISGHTALYWYRQSLGQGLEFLIYFQGNSAPDKSGLPSDRFSAERTGGSVSTLTIQRTQQEDSAVYLCASRATSGYTDTQYFGPGTRLTVL.

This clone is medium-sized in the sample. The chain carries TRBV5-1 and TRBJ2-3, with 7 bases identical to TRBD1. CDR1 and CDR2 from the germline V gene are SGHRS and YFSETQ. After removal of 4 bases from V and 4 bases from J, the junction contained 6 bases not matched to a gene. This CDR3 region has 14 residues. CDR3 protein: CASSPNRGPDTQYF. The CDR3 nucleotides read TGCGCCAGCAGCCCCAACAGGGGCCCAGATACGCAGTATTTT.

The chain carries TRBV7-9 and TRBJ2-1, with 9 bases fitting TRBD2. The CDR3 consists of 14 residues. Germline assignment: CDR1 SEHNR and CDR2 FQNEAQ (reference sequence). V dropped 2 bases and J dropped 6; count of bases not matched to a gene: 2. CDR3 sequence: CASSLLAGPNEQFF. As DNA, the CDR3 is TGTGCCAGCAGCTTACTAGCGGGACCCAATGAGCAGTTCTTC. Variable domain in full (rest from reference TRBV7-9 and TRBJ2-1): DTGVSQNPRHKITKRGQNVTFRCDPISEHNRLYWYRQTLGQGPEFLTYFQNEAQLEKSRLLSDRFSAERPKGSFSTLEIQRTEQGDSAMYLCASSLLAGPNEQFFGPGTRLTVL.

The CDR3 reads CASTYREGGPYGYTF. CDR3 nucleotide sequence: TGTGCCAGCACTTACCGGGAAGGGGGCCCCTATGGCTACACCTTC. This chain connects TRBV7-2 to TRBJ1-2, with 7 nucleotides matching TRBD1. Trimming took 7 bases from V and 4 from J; bases not matched to a gene: 12. In germline, CDR1 is SGHTA, CDR2 FQGNSA. The CDR3 is made up of 15 amino acids.

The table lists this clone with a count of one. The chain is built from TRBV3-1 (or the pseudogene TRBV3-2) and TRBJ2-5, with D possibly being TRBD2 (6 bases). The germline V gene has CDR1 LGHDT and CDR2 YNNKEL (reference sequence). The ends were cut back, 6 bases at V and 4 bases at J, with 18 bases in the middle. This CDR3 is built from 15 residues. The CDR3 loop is CASSRPAWGGETQYF. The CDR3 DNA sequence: TGTGCCAGCAGTCGACCAGCGTGGGGAGGAGAGACCCAGTACTTC.

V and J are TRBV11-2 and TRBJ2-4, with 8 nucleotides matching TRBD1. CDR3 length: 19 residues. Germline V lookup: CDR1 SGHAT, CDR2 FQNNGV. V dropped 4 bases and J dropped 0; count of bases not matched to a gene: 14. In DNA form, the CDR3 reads TGTGCCAGCAGCTCCGTAAGGACAGGGCTGGGCGAAGCCAAAAACATTCAGTACTTC. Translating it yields CASSSVRTGLGEAKNIQYF.

CDR3 sequence: CASSNSRRDTQETQYF. CDR3 coding DNA: TGTGCCAGTAGTAACTCGCGCAGGGATACTCAAGAGACCCAGTACTTC. J is TRBJ2-5 and V is TRBV19; a possible D gene is TRBD1 (5 bases). CDR3 length: 16 amino acids. V was shortened by 4 bases and J by 2 bases, with 17 bases between the two germline ends. The germline CDR1 and CDR2 sequences are LNHDA and SQIVND (reference sequence).

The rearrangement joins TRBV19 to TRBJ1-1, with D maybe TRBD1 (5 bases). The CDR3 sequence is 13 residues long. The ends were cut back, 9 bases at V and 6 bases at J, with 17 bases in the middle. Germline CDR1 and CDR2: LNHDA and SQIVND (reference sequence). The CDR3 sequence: CASGRERGSEAFF. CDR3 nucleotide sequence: TGTGCCAGCGGAAGGGAGAGGGGATCTGAAGCTTTCTTT. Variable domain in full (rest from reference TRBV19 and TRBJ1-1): DGGITQSPKYLFRKEGQNVTLSCEQNLNHDAMYWYRQDPGQGLRLIYYSQIVNDFQKGDIAEGYSVSREKKESFPLTVTSAQKNPTAFYLCASGRERGSEAFFGQGTRLTVV.

CDR3 in amino acids: CASSAGGKANEKLFF. Written as DNA, the CDR3 is TGTGCCAGCAGCGCAGGGGGCAAGGCTAATGAAAAACTGTTTTTT. V and J are TRBV9 and TRBJ1-4; 8 bases align to TRBD1. V was pared by 3 bases and J by 3 bases, with 4 bases of the junction left unmatched. This CDR3 has 15 amino acids. Germline V gene data show CDR1 as SGDLS and CDR2 as YYNGEE.

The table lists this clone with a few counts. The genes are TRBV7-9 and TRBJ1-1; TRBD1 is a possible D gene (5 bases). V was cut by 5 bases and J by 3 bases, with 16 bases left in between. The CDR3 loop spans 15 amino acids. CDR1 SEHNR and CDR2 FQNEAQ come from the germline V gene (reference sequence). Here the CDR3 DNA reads TGTGCCAGCAGCGAATTCCCGGGGCCAGACACTGAAGCTTTCTTT. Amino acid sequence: CASSEFPGPDTEAFF.

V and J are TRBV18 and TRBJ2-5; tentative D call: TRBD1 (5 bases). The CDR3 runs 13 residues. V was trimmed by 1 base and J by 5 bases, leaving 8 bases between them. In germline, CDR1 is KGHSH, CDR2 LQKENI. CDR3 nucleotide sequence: TGTGCCAGCTCACCACAGTCAGGGGAGACCCAGTACTTC. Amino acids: CASSPQSGETQYF.